The rows below give T cell receptor beta chains drawn from one sample of a study of radiation and T cells in renal cell carcinoma. Clones were read by immunoSEQ multiplex PCR, and TCRdb kept only the in-frame ones, dropping some. The sample lists 100,000 to 150,000 clones, over 75% occurring once. Material: blood, obtained from a patient whose treatment included radiotherapy and nephrectomy. The receptors originated from a man aged 50-59 years with renal cell carcinoma. The CDR3 runs from the conserved cysteine through the conserved F or W. D genes are given only for firm matches. Only part of the rows carry a size: once, few, many, or a class if the clone is expanded.

j_call: TRBJ2-7
cdr3_length: 13
d_call: .
clone_size: many
v_call: TRBV28
cdr3_nt: TGTGCCAGCAGTCTAGGTCTGGGTTACGAGCAGTACTTC
cdr3_aa: CASSLGLGYEQYF

j_call: TRBJ2-7
cdr3_length: 12
d_call: .
clone_size: .
v_call: TRBV6-1
cdr3_nt: TGTGCCAGCAGCAGATCCACCTACGAGCAGTACTTC
cdr3_aa: CASSRSTYEQYF

j_call: TRBJ2-5
cdr3_length: 16
d_call: TRBD2
clone_size: once
v_call: TRBV5-1
cdr3_nt: TGCGCCAGCAGCTTGGATGGCGGGAGTAAGCCGGAGACCCAGTACTTC
cdr3_aa: CASSLDGGSKPETQYF

j_call: TRBJ2-1
cdr3_length: 15
d_call: .
clone_size: .
v_call: TRBV5-1
cdr3_nt: TGCGCCAGCAGCCCATCCCGGGGGCCCAGGAATGAGCAGTTCTTC
cdr3_aa: CASSPSRGPRNEQFF

j_call: TRBJ2-3
cdr3_length: 14
d_call: .
clone_size: .
v_call: TRBV7-7
cdr3_nt: TGTGCTAGCAGCTTAGGGGGGGCCGCAGATACGCAGTATTTT
cdr3_aa: CASSLGGAADTQYF

j_call: TRBJ2-2
cdr3_length: 13
d_call: .
clone_size: .
v_call: TRBV2
cdr3_nt: TGTGCCAGCAGTGAAGCGCGCCGCGGGGAGCTGTTTTTT
cdr3_aa: CASSEARRGELFF

j_call: TRBJ2-1
cdr3_length: 15
d_call: .
clone_size: .
v_call: TRBV5-1
cdr3_nt: TGCGCCAGCGCCCCAGGACACCCTCCGGGGAATGAGCAGTTCTTC
cdr3_aa: CASAPGHPPGNEQFF

j_call: TRBJ2-2
cdr3_length: 14
d_call: .
clone_size: .
v_call: TRBV7-9
cdr3_nt: TGTGCCAGCAGGCATTATTGGAACACCGGGGAGCTGTTTTTT
cdr3_aa: CASRHYWNTGELFF

j_call: TRBJ2-3
cdr3_length: 16
d_call: .
clone_size: .
v_call: TRBV5-1
cdr3_nt: TGCGCCAGCAGCCCGAGACTAGTTACTAGCACAGATACGCAGTATTTT
cdr3_aa: CASSPRLVTSTDTQYF

j_call: TRBJ2-7
cdr3_length: 17
d_call: .
clone_size: .
v_call: TRBV9
cdr3_nt: TGTGCCAGCAGTGCTGCTTCCTCCGGGACGGGGACCTACGAGCAGTACTTC
cdr3_aa: CASSAASSGTGTYEQYF

j_call: TRBJ1-2
cdr3_length: 13
d_call: .
clone_size: .
v_call: TRBV19
cdr3_nt: TGTGCCAGTAGTATCCAGGGGACCTATGGCTACACCTTC
cdr3_aa: CASSIQGTYGYTF

j_call: TRBJ2-5
cdr3_length: 15
d_call: .
clone_size: once
v_call: TRBV6-1
cdr3_nt: TGTGCCAGCAGTGGCTTGACGACCTCCCAAGAGACCCAGTACTTC
cdr3_aa: CASSGLTTSQETQYF

j_call: TRBJ2-7
cdr3_length: 12
d_call: TRBD2
clone_size: .
v_call: TRBV29-1
cdr3_nt: TGCAGCGTCGGGACTAGCGGTTACGAGCAGTACTTC
cdr3_aa: CSVGTSGYEQYF

j_call: TRBJ1-2
cdr3_length: 14
d_call: .
clone_size: .
v_call: TRBV18
cdr3_nt: TGTGCCAGCTCCCCCGGGGGATCTAACTATGGCTACACCTTC
cdr3_aa: CASSPGGSNYGYTF

j_call: TRBJ2-3
cdr3_length: 15
d_call: .
clone_size: .
v_call: TRBV7-2
cdr3_nt: TGTGCCAGCAGCTTAGACGGGATAGTCTCAGATACGCAGTATTTT
cdr3_aa: CASSLDGIVSDTQYF

j_call: TRBJ1-3
cdr3_length: 15
d_call: TRBD1
clone_size: .
v_call: TRBV5-1
cdr3_nt: TGCGCCAGCAGCTTGCGCGGACAGGGGGCGAACACCATATATTTT
cdr3_aa: CASSLRGQGANTIYF

j_call: TRBJ2-5
cdr3_length: 18
d_call: TRBD2
clone_size: .
v_call: TRBV4-3
cdr3_nt: TGCGCCAGCAGCCAAGATCTGGGAGGGGTTGGGGTCCAAGAGACCCAGTACTTC
cdr3_aa: CASSQDLGGVGVQETQYF

j_call: TRBJ2-2
cdr3_length: 16
d_call: .
clone_size: .
v_call: TRBV18
cdr3_nt: TGTGCCAGCTCACCAACCTCGATTGGCAACACCGGGGAGCTGTTTTTT
cdr3_aa: CASSPTSIGNTGELFF

j_call: TRBJ1-1
cdr3_length: 16
d_call: TRBD1
clone_size: .
v_call: TRBV6-1
cdr3_nt: TGTGCCAGCAGTGATTCAGGGGGTATATTCCGACCTGAAGCTTTCTTT
cdr3_aa: CASSDSGGIFRPEAFF

j_call: TRBJ2-7
cdr3_length: 15
d_call: TRBD1
clone_size: .
v_call: TRBV7-6
cdr3_nt: TGTGCCAGCAGCGCCAAGGGGGACAGGGCGTACGAGCAGTACTTC
cdr3_aa: CASSAKGDRAYEQYF

j_call: TRBJ1-1
cdr3_length: 14
d_call: .
clone_size: .
v_call: TRBV7-9
cdr3_nt: TGTGCCAGCAGCTTAGATCGACCAGGACTTGGAGCTTTCTTT
cdr3_aa: CASSLDRPGLGAFF

j_call: TRBJ2-3
cdr3_length: 16
d_call: .
clone_size: .
v_call: TRBV5-1
cdr3_nt: TGCGCCAGCAGCGCCGGGGAAGGGATTAGCACAGATACGCAGTATTTT
cdr3_aa: CASSAGEGISTDTQYF

j_call: TRBJ1-2
cdr3_length: 11
d_call: .
clone_size: .
v_call: TRBV20-1
cdr3_nt: TGCAGTGCTACCCAGGGATATGGCTACACCTTC
cdr3_aa: CSATQGYGYTF

j_call: TRBJ1-2
cdr3_length: 15
d_call: .
clone_size: .
v_call: TRBV9
cdr3_nt: TGTGCCAGCAGCGTAGGAGGGGCGTTGAAATATGGCTACACCTTC
cdr3_aa: CASSVGGALKYGYTF

j_call: TRBJ2-1
cdr3_length: 10
d_call: .
clone_size: .
v_call: TRBV5-1
cdr3_nt: TGCGCCAGCAGAAGCTATGAGCAGTTCTTC
cdr3_aa: CASRSYEQFF

j_call: TRBJ1-4
cdr3_length: 14
d_call: .
clone_size: .
v_call: TRBV9
cdr3_nt: TGTGCCAGCAGCACAGGGAGTTTCAATGAAAAACTGTTTTTT
cdr3_aa: CASSTGSFNEKLFF

j_call: TRBJ2-2
cdr3_length: 15
d_call: .
clone_size: .
v_call: TRBV6-4
cdr3_nt: TGTGCCAGCAGCAAGGAGGGGGCGAACACCGGGGAGCTGTTTTTT
cdr3_aa: CASSKEGANTGELFF

j_call: TRBJ2-1
cdr3_length: 15
d_call: .
clone_size: few
v_call: TRBV5-8
cdr3_nt: TGTGCCAGCAGATCCCTCGGTCCTAGCCTCAATGAGCAGTTCTTC
cdr3_aa: CASRSLGPSLNEQFF

j_call: TRBJ1-3
cdr3_length: 13
d_call: .
clone_size: few
v_call: TRBV30
cdr3_nt: TGTGCCTGGAGTCGAAATTCTGGAAACACCATATATTTT
cdr3_aa: CAWSRNSGNTIYF

j_call: TRBJ2-7
cdr3_length: 14
d_call: .
clone_size: .
v_call: TRBV5-5
cdr3_nt: TGTGCCAGCAGCCATACAGGGACAAAAGACGAGCAGTACTTC
cdr3_aa: CASSHTGTKDEQYF

j_call: TRBJ2-1
cdr3_length: 17
d_call: TRBD1
clone_size: .
v_call: TRBV27
cdr3_nt: TGTGCCAGCAGTTTATCGGTGGGTCAGGGGGCAGACAATGAGCAGTTCTTC
cdr3_aa: CASSLSVGQGADNEQFF

j_call: TRBJ2-5
cdr3_length: 16
d_call: TRBD2
clone_size: once
v_call: TRBV7-6
cdr3_nt: TGTGCCAGCAGCCCCGGACTAGCGGAGTACCAAGAGACCCAGTACTTC
cdr3_aa: CASSPGLAEYQETQYF

j_call: TRBJ2-1
cdr3_length: 15
d_call: TRBD2
clone_size: .
v_call: TRBV5-1
cdr3_nt: TGCGCCAGCTATCTCGGGGGGGTCTCCTACAATGAGCAGTTCTTC
cdr3_aa: CASYLGGVSYNEQFF

j_call: TRBJ2-5
cdr3_length: 17
d_call: TRBD1
clone_size: .
v_call: TRBV18
cdr3_nt: TGTGCCAGCTCCGGGACAGCCTCCCCCGGCCGTTTAGAGACCCAGTACTTC
cdr3_aa: CASSGTASPGRLETQYF

j_call: TRBJ2-7
cdr3_length: 13
d_call: TRBD1
clone_size: .
v_call: TRBV19
cdr3_nt: TGTGCCAGTGGCCGGGGACAGACCTACGAGCAGTACTTC
cdr3_aa: CASGRGQTYEQYF

j_call: TRBJ1-2
cdr3_length: 19
d_call: TRBD1
clone_size: .
v_call: TRBV7-8
cdr3_nt: TGTGCCAGCAGCTTAGACCCCCCGGGACAGGGTCTATCCGGGGGGGGCTACACCTTC
cdr3_aa: CASSLDPPGQGLSGGGYTF

j_call: TRBJ2-6
cdr3_length: 15
d_call: .
clone_size: .
v_call: TRBV5-1
cdr3_nt: TGCGCCAGCAGCCCTGGTGGTGCTGGGGCCAACGTCCTGACTTTC
cdr3_aa: CASSPGGAGANVLTF

j_call: TRBJ2-6
cdr3_length: 19
d_call: .
clone_size: .
v_call: TRBV7-6
cdr3_nt: TGTGCCAGCAGCCCCACCCTTTGGGGGGGCAACTCTGGGGCCAACGTCCTGACTTTC
cdr3_aa: CASSPTLWGGNSGANVLTF

j_call: TRBJ2-3
cdr3_length: 14
d_call: TRBD1
clone_size: .
v_call: TRBV29-1
cdr3_nt: TGCAGCGTTGGACAGGGGTGGTCGACAGATACGCAGTATTTT
cdr3_aa: CSVGQGWSTDTQYF

j_call: TRBJ1-3
cdr3_length: 16
d_call: TRBD1
clone_size: once
v_call: TRBV4-1
cdr3_nt: TGCGCCAGCAGCCAAGTGGCAGGGGGCACCGGAAACACCATATATTTT
cdr3_aa: CASSQVAGGTGNTIYF

j_call: TRBJ1-4
cdr3_length: 16
d_call: TRBD1
clone_size: .
v_call: TRBV6-4
cdr3_nt: TGTGCCAGCAGTGAAGCCGGGACAGGGGGCAAGGAAAAACTGTTTTTT
cdr3_aa: CASSEAGTGGKEKLFF

j_call: TRBJ1-2
cdr3_length: 15
d_call: .
clone_size: many
v_call: TRBV11-2
cdr3_nt: TGTGCCAGCAGCGATTTTTACACCAGATTGGCCGGCTACACCTTC
cdr3_aa: CASSDFYTRLAGYTF

j_call: TRBJ1-5
cdr3_length: 14
d_call: .
clone_size: .
v_call: TRBV9
cdr3_nt: TGTGCCAGCAGCGTAAGAGGGGACAATCAGCCCCAGCATTTT
cdr3_aa: CASSVRGDNQPQHF

j_call: TRBJ2-1
cdr3_length: 15
d_call: TRBD2
clone_size: once
v_call: TRBV7-2
cdr3_nt: TGTGCCAGCAGCGTTAGCGGGAGCTCCTACAATGAGCAGTTCTTC
cdr3_aa: CASSVSGSSYNEQFF

j_call: TRBJ2-7
cdr3_length: 14
d_call: .
clone_size: .
v_call: TRBV11-2
cdr3_nt: TGTGCCAGCAGCTTATTGAGTGTGCAGGACGAGCAGTACTTC
cdr3_aa: CASSLLSVQDEQYF

j_call: TRBJ2-1
cdr3_length: 17
d_call: TRBD2
clone_size: .
v_call: TRBV2
cdr3_nt: TGTGCCAGCAGTGAAGCTCGGACTAGCGGGGGGGCAAATGAGCAGTTCTTC
cdr3_aa: CASSEARTSGGANEQFF

j_call: TRBJ1-2
cdr3_length: 15
d_call: .
clone_size: .
v_call: TRBV2
cdr3_nt: TGTGCCAGCAGGATTGGGGAGGGAGCTAACTATGGCTACACCTTC
cdr3_aa: CASRIGEGANYGYTF

j_call: TRBJ2-5
cdr3_length: 13
d_call: .
clone_size: .
v_call: TRBV5-1
cdr3_nt: TGCGCCAGCAGCTTGGTTATTGAAGAGACCCAGTACTTC
cdr3_aa: CASSLVIEETQYF

j_call: TRBJ1-5
cdr3_length: 17
d_call: TRBD1
clone_size: .
v_call: TRBV28
cdr3_nt: TGTGCCAGCGGGGACAGACTTGGTAAAAATGGCAATCAGCCCCAGCATTTT
cdr3_aa: CASGDRLGKNGNQPQHF

j_call: TRBJ2-1
cdr3_length: 12
d_call: .
clone_size: .
v_call: TRBV2
cdr3_nt: TGTGCCAGCAGGGATTCCTACAATGAGCAGTTCTTC
cdr3_aa: CASRDSYNEQFF